The 26 T cell receptor beta chains presented below share a single source sample, sequenced in a study of blood T cells in healthy people across ages. Next came a second PCR, run for about 6 to 12 cycles, which used a sample-barcoded 5' primer along with a J-beta primer mix. TCRdb recomputed calls from the 5' RACE reads with MiXCR, one row per CDR3 protein. The sample lists about 1.8 million distinct CDR3 sequences, roughly 49% occurring once. The sample comprised blood. These receptors originate from a woman aged 40 to 55 in good health.

The sample holds many counts of this clonotype. The V gene is TRBV5-1, the J gene TRBJ2-7; D uncertain. Germline CDR1 and CDR2: SGHRS and YFSETQ. The V gene lost 1 base and the J gene lost 3 bases, with 8 bases spanning the gap. The CDR3 loop spans 13 amino acids. In nucleotides, the CDR3 is TGCGCCAGCAGCTTGAGGCTCGGCTACGAGCAGTACTTC. Residues: CASSLRLGYEQYF.

The rearrangement joins TRBV3-1 to TRBJ2-1, with unresolved D. The J call may be in error: the DNA end matches TRBJ2-7 better. This CDR3 has 16 residues. Looked up from germline, CDR1 is LGHDT and CDR2 is YNNKEL (reference sequence). CDR3 DNA: TGTGCCAGCACCTCTTCTTTGCGGAGCTCCTACAATGAGCAGTACTTC. It encodes CASTSSLRSSYNEQYF.

The V gene is TRBV7-7, the J gene TRBJ2-3, with D perhaps TRBD1 (5 bases). This CDR3 spans 13 amino acids. Germline V lookup: CDR1 SSHAT, CDR2 FNYEAQ (reference sequence). The CDR3 sequence is CAGSLQGLDTQYF. CDR3 bases: TGTGCTGGCAGCCTTCAGGGTTTAGATACGCAGTATTTT.

The rearrangement uses TRBV27 and TRBJ2-7; 9 bases are a match to TRBD1. This CDR3 has 16 residues. Germline-derived CDR1 and CDR2 are MNHEY and SMNVEV (reference sequence). V shed 6 bases, J shed 0 bases, and the junction held 9 bases outside the gene matches. The CDR3 sequence is CASSNFGQGSSYEQYF. The CDR3 DNA follows: TGTGCCAGCAGCAACTTCGGACAGGGGAGCTCCTACGAGCAGTACTTC.

The J gene is TRBJ2-7, the V gene TRBV20-1; TRBD2 agrees at 13 bases. This CDR3 comprises 17 residues. Germline CDR1 and CDR2: DFQATT and SNEGSKA (reference sequence). V trimming: 0 bases; J trimming: 12 bases; junction bases outside the gene matches: 17. The DNA for the CDR3 is TGCAGTGCTAGAGATCCGACTAGCGGGGGGATGTGGGAGACCCGGTACTTC. This encodes CSARDPTSGGMWETRYF.

This clonotype was picked up a small number of times. The rearrangement joins TRBV14 to TRBJ2-1; TRBD1 aligns across 8 bases. Germline assignment: CDR1 SGHDN and CDR2 FVKESK. Losses at the gene ends were 7 bases for V and 4 bases for J; bases not matched to a gene: 12. There are 16 residues in the CDR3. The CDR3 nucleotides read TGTGCCAGCATCGCCATAGGACAGGGCCAATACAATGAGCAGTTCTTC. Its translation is CASIAIGQGQYNEQFF.

The V gene is TRBV20-1, the J gene TRBJ2-5; no clear D. The CDR3 has 13 amino acids. CDR1 and CDR2 from the germline V gene are DFQATT and SNEGSKA (reference sequence). V lost 6 bases, J lost 3 bases, and 14 bases lay in between. CDR3 bases: TGCAGTGCCACTTATGGGGTTAAAGAGACCCAGTACTTC. This translates into CSATYGVKETQYF.

This clonotype was observed a handful of times. The chain joins TRBV2 to TRBJ2-3, with D perhaps given as TRBD1 or TRBD2 (5 bases each). CDR3 length equals 13 residues. V lost 5 bases to trimming and J lost 6 bases, with 12 bases between them. Germline CDR1 reads SNHLY; CDR2 reads FYNNEI. CDR3 sequence reads: CASSSDTRDTQYF. In DNA, the CDR3 is TGTGCCAGCAGTTCGGACACTAGGGATACGCAGTATTTT.

V is TRBV27 and J is TRBJ1-6; D is unresolved. Per germline, CDR1 MNHEY and CDR2 SMNVEV (reference sequence). The CDR3 is made up of 14 amino acids. Trimming removed 7 bases from V and 7 bases from J, with 14 bases in between. CDR3 DNA sequence: TGTGCCAGCAAGCCCCCAGGTTTCAATTCACCCCTCCACTTT. Amino acid sequence: CASKPPGFNSPLHF.

A few counts support this clonotype. The chain links TRBV7-2 to TRBJ1-2; D not certain. This CDR3 is built from 16 residues. CDR1 and CDR2 (germline): SGHTA, FQGNSA. The V end lost 1 base, the J end lost 1 base, and 13 bases lay between the germline ends. The CDR3 loop reads CASSLGVGGLNYGYTF. In DNA form, the CDR3 reads TGTGCCAGCAGCTTAGGGGTAGGAGGCCTTAACTATGGCTACACCTTC.

The chain uses TRBV25-1 and TRBJ2-1; D gene uncertain. The CDR3 spans 13 residues. The ends were cut back, 6 bases at V and 3 bases at J, with 9 bases in the middle. Germline V gives CDR1 MGHDK, CDR2 SYGVNS. The CDR3 nucleotides are TGTGCCAGCAGCGGGCAGCACTACAATGAGCAGTTCTTC. Its translation is CASSGQHYNEQFF.

This clonotype was seen more than once but under ten times. The CDR3 spells CASGLDYGYTF. CDR3 DNA sequence: TGTGCCAGCGGGCTTGACTATGGCTACACCTTC. V gene TRBV6-5 combines with J gene TRBJ1-2; D call uncertain. This CDR3 comprises 11 residues. Germline CDR1 reads MNHEY; CDR2 reads SVGAGI. Trimming stripped 8 bases from V and 3 bases from J, with 7 bases between.

This clonotype appeared a few times. This chain uses TRBV7-9 with TRBJ2-3; possibly TRBD2 for D (5 bases). The CDR3 runs 15 residues. V was shortened by 3 bases and J by 0 bases, with 10 bases between the two germline ends. Germline values: CDR1 SEHNR, CDR2 FQNEAQ (reference sequence). CDR3 sequence (DNA): TGTGCCAGCAGCTTTTTCGGGGAAAGCACAGATACGCAGTATTTT. It yields the protein CASSFFGESTDTQYF.

This chain connects TRBV28 to TRBJ1-2; D is unresolved. The length of the CDR3 is 12 residues. Trimming removed 6 bases at V and 8 bases at J, with 13 bases between. The germline V gene has CDR1 MDHEN and CDR2 SYDVKM. The CDR3 DNA sequence: TGTGCCAGCAGGACCCCGGACTGGGGCTACACCTTC. Its translation: CASRTPDWGYTF.

The V gene is TRBV20-1, the J gene TRBJ2-1; D uncertain. Germline V gene lookup returns CDR1 DFQATT and CDR2 SNEGSKA (reference sequence). Between the trimmed V and J ends, which lost 4 bases and 5 bases, there was a span of 21 bases. The CDR3 consists of 16 residues. In DNA form, the CDR3 reads TGCAGTGCTACCTTGTCGTGGCTTGGCAATCACAATGAGCAGTTCTTC. Amino acid sequence: CSATLSWLGNHNEQFF.

In its sample, this clonotype was seen once. This CDR3 reads CASSSRRRGGETQYF. The DNA for the CDR3 is TGTGCCAGCAGTTCCCGCAGGCGGGGGGGGGAGACCCAGTACTTC. The chain joins TRBV6-5 to TRBJ2-7; 9 bases are shared with TRBD2. The DNA matches TRBJ2-5 better at its end, which makes the J call doubtful. Germline V lookup: CDR1 MNHEY, CDR2 SVGAGI. This CDR3 contains 15 residues.

This clonotype turned up a few times. The rearrangement joins TRBV20-1 to TRBJ2-5; 10 nucleotides match TRBD2. The V gene end was trimmed by 0 bases and the J gene end by 2 bases; junction bases not matched to a gene: 12. The CDR3 loop spans 18 amino acids. Germline CDR1 and CDR2: DFQATT and SNEGSKA (reference sequence). Here the CDR3 DNA reads TGCAGTGCTAGAGACCTCTTAGCGGGGGGACGCAAACAAGAGACCCAGTACTTC. Its protein product is CSARDLLAGGRKQETQYF.

This sequence joins TRBV6-5 and TRBJ2-1, with TRBD2 matching 8 bases. The V segment lost 5 bases and the J segment 9 bases; nucleotides outside the gene matches: 12. This CDR3 has 15 amino acids. CDR1 is MNHEY and CDR2 is SVGAGI in the germline V gene. The CDR3: CASSASTGGPAEQFF. CDR3 DNA: TGTGCCAGCAGTGCATCGACGGGGGGGCCGGCTGAGCAGTTCTTC.

This clonotype was picked up a small number of times. V usage is TRBV15 and J usage is TRBJ2-5; 13 positions agree with TRBD2. Germline assignment: CDR1 LNHNV and CDR2 YYDKDF (reference sequence). The ends lost 0 bases at V and 1 base at J; junction bases unmatched: 2. The CDR3 sequence is 17 residues long. The CDR3 is CATSRERTSGGQETQYF. CDR3 in DNA: TGTGCCACCAGCAGAGAAAGGACTAGCGGGGGCCAAGAGACCCAGTACTTC.

This clonotype turned up a few times. This chain connects TRBV9 to TRBJ2-1, with 10 bases fitting TRBD2. V lost 0 bases, J lost 7 bases, and 4 bases stayed unmatched. The germline CDR1 and CDR2 sequences are SGDLS and YYNGEE. The CDR3 consists of 15 residues. CDR3 region: CASSVGTSGRNEQFF. The CDR3 coding sequence is TGTGCCAGCAGCGTAGGGACTAGCGGTAGAAATGAGCAGTTCTTC.

This clonotype was detected many times. At one boundary the junction diverges from the germline segment, which might be a read error. The chain couples TRBV4-3 to TRBJ2-7; D might be TRBD1 (6 bases). Germline CDR1 and CDR2: LGHNA and YSLEER. The CDR3 spans 14 residues. The CDR3 DNA is TGTGCCAGCAGCCAAGACCGGACAGTCTACGAGCAGTACTTC. This encodes CASSQDRTVYEQYF.

The sample holds a few counts of this clonotype. This rearrangement joins TRBV6-2 or TRBV6-3 to TRBJ2-3, with TRBD2 matching over 12 bases. CDR1 and CDR2 (germline): MNHEY, SVGEGT. This CDR3 has 17 residues. After removal of 2 bases from V and 0 bases from J, the junction contained 3 bases not matched to a gene. This chain's CDR3 is CASSYRLAGGSTDTQYF. The DNA for the CDR3 is TGTGCCAGCAGTTACCGGCTAGCGGGGGGGAGCACAGATACGCAGTATTTT.

This clonotype was seen more than once but under ten times. This chain connects TRBV4-2 to TRBJ2-1, with 8 bases aligning to TRBD2. CDR1 and CDR2 (germline): LGHNA, YNFKEQ. V lost 1 base to trimming and J lost 6 bases; unmatched junction nucleotides: 2. The CDR3 has 14 amino acids. CDR3 loop: CASSQVAGINEQFF. The DNA of the CDR3 is TGTGCCAGCAGCCAAGTAGCGGGGATCAATGAGCAGTTCTTC.

J is TRBJ2-7 and V is TRBV4-3; D uncertain. The CDR3 runs 14 residues. Germline V CDR1 and CDR2: LGHNA, YSLEER. The ends were cut back, 0 bases at V and 0 bases at J, with 6 bases in the middle. CDR3 in DNA: TGCGCCAGCAGCCAAGAGGGCAACTCCTACGAGCAGTACTTC. Translating it yields CASSQEGNSYEQYF.

This chain joins TRBV7-9 and TRBJ1-2, with D possibly TRBD1 on 5 matching bases. V lost 4 bases to trimming and J lost 4 bases, with 16 bases between them. CDR1 is SEHNR, CDR2 FQNEAQ, per germline (reference sequence). This CDR3 spans 15 amino acids. Here the CDR3 reads CASSWTKGNSYGYTF. The DNA for the CDR3 is TGTGCCAGCAGCTGGACAAAAGGGAATTCCTATGGCTACACCTTC.

This chain uses TRBV20-1 with TRBJ2-7, with 8 bases lining up with TRBD1. Trimming took 5 bases from V and 2 from J; bases not matched to a gene: 8. CDR1 and CDR2 from the germline V gene are DFQATT and SNEGSKA (reference sequence). This CDR3 spans 14 amino acids. The CDR3 sequence: CSAAHGQGPYEQYF. The CDR3 DNA is TGCAGTGCTGCCCATGGACAGGGACCCTACGAGCAGTACTTC.